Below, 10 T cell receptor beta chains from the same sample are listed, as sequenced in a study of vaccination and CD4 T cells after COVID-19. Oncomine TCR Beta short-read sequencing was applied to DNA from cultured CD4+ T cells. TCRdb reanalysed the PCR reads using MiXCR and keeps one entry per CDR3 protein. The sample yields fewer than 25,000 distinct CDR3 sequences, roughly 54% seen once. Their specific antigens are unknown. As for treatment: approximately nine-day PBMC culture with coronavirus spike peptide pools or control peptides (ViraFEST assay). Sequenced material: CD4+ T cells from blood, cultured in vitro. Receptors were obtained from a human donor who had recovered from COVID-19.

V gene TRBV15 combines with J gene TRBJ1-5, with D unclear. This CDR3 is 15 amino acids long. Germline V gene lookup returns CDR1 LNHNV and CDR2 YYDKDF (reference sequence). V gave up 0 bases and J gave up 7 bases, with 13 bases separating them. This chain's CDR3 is CATSRDVGNVQPQHF. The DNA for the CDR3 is TGTGCCACCAGCAGAGATGTTGGGAACGTCCAGCCCCAGCATTTT.

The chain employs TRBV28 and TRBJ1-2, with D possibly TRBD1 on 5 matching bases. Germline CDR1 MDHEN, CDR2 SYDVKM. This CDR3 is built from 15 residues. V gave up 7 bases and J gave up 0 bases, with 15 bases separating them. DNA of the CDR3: TGTGCCAGCACCCTAAGGGGTGGACCTAACTATGGCTACACCTTC. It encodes CASTLRGGPNYGYTF.

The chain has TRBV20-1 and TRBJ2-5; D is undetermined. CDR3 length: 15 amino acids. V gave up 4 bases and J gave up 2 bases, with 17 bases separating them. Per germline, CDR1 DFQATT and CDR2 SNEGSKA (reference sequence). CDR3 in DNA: TGCAGTGCTACCCCCTCTACCGGGTTACAAGAGACCCAGTACTTC. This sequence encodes CSATPSTGLQETQYF.

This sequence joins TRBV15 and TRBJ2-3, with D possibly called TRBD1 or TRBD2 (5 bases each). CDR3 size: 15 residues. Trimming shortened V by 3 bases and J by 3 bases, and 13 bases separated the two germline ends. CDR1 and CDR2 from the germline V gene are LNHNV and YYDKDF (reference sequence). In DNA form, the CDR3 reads TGTGCCACCAGCAGTTCAGCCGGGGCTACAGATACGCAGTATTTT. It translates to CATSSSAGATDTQYF. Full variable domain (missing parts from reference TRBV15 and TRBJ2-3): DAMVIQNPRYQVTQFGKPVTLSCSQTLNHNVMYWYQQKSSQAPKLLFHYYDKDFNNEADTPDNFQSRRPNTSFCFLDIRSPGLGDTAMYLCATSSSAGATDTQYFGPGTRLTVL.

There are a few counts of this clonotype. The CDR3 coding sequence is TGTGCCAGCAGTTATTTAGATCATGATCAGCCCCAGCATTTT. Translated: CASSYLDHDQPQHF. The chain links TRBV6-2 or TRBV6-3 to TRBJ1-5; D is ambiguous. CDR3 length equals 14 residues. Germline V gene data show CDR1 as MNHEY and CDR2 as SVGEGT. The V end was cut by 3 bases, the J end by 5 bases, with 11 bases between.

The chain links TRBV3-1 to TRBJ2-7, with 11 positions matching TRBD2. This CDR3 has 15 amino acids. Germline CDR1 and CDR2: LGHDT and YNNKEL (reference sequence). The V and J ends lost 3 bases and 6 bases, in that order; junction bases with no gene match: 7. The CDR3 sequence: CASSHLDLAGGEQYF. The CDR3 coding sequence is TGTGCCAGCAGCCACTTGGATCTAGCGGGAGGCGAGCAGTACTTC.

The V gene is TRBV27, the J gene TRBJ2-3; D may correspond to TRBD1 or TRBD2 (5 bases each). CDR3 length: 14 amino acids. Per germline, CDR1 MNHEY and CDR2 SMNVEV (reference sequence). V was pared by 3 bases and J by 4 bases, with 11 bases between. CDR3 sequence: CASSFNRGADTQYF. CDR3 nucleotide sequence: TGTGCCAGCAGTTTTAACCGGGGCGCAGATACGCAGTATTTT.

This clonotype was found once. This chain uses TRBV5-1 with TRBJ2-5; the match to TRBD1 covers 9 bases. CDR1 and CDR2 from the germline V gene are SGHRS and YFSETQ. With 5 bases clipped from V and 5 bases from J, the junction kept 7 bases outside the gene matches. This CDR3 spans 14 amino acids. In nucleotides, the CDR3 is TGCGCCAGCAGGGAACAGGGGGCCCAGGAGACCCAGTACTTC. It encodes CASREQGAQETQYF.

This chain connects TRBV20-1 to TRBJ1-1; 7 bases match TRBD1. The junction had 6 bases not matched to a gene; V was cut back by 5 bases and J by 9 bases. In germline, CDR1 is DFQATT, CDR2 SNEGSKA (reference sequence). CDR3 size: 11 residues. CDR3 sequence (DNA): TGCAGTGCTGGCCTACAGGGGCAAGCTTTCTTT. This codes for CSAGLQGQAFF.

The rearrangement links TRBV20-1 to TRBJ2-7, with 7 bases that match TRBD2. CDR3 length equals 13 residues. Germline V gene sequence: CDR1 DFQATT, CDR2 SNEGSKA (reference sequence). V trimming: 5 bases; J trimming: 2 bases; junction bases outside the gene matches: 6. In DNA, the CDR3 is TGCAGTGCTCAGAGCGGGGCGACCTACGAGCAGTACTTC. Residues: CSAQSGATYEQYF.